The entry below describes one TCR beta chain. This entry is derived from a study of T cell responses to AZD1222 COVID-19 vaccine. Produced via immunoSEQ multiplex PCR; TCRdb's table is partial and in-frame only. The data hold 200,000 or so clones, with 80% to 95% observed a single time. This CDR3 is built from 15 residues. V lost 4 bases and J 2 bases, leaving 12 bases between the germline ends. From germline, CDR1 is LNHDA and CDR2 SQIVND (reference sequence). Source: peripheral blood, taken 28 days after the second AZD1222 dose. This clonotype originated in an adult who received the AZD1222 COVID-19 vaccine. The V gene is TRBV19, the J gene TRBJ2-1; no firm D call. CDR3 coding DNA: TGTGCCAGTAGTACCACTCGCAACACCTACAATGAGCAGTTCTTC. Its protein is CASSTTRNTYNEQFF.